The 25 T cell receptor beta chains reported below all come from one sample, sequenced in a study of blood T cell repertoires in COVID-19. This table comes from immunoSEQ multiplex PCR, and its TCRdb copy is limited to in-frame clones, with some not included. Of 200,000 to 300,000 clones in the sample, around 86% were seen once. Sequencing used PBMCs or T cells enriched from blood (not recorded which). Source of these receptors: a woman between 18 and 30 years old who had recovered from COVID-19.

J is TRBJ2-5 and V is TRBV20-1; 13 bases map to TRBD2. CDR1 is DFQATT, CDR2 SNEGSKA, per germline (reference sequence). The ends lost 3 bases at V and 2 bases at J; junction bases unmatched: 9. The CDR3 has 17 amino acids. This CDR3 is CSASRWGTSGDQETQYF. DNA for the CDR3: TGCAGTGCTAGTCGGTGGGGGACTAGCGGGGATCAAGAGACCCAGTACTTC.

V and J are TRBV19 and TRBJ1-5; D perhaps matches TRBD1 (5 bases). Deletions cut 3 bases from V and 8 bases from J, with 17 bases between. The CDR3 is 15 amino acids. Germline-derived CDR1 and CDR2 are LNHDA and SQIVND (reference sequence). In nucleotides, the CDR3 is TGTGCCAGTAGTATCCCAGTCACCGGGGGAGAGCCCCAGCATTTT. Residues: CASSIPVTGGEPQHF.

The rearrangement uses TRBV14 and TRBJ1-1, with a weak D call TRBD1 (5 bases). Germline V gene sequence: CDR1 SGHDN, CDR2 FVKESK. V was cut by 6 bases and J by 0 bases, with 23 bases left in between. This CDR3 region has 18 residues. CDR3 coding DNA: TGTGCCAGCAGTCAAATCACAAGCGGGCCAGGGATGAACACTGAAGCTTTCTTT. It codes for CASSQITSGPGMNTEAFF.

The CDR3 nucleotides are TGTGCCACCAGCAGATATCTAGCGGGGGGGCCTGAGAATGAGCAGTTCTTC. It specifies CATSRYLAGGPENEQFF. The chain carries TRBV15 and TRBJ2-1, with TRBD2 matching over 12 bases. This CDR3 is built from 17 residues. From germline, CDR1 is LNHNV and CDR2 YYDKDF (reference sequence). J lost 7 bases, V lost 2 bases, and 9 bases had no gene match.

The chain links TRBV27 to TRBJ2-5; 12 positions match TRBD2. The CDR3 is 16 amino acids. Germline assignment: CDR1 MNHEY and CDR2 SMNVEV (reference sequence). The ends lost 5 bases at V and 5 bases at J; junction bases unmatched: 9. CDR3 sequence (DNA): TGTGCCAGCAGTCCGGCTAGCGGGAGGGCCGGGGAGACCCAGTACTTC. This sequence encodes CASSPASGRAGETQYF.

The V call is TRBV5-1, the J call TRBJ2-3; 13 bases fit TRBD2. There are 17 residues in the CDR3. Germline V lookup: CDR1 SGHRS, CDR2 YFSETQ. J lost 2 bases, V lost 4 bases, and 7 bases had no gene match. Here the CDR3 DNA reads TGCGCCAGCAGCCCGTCCGGGACTAGCGGGAACACAGATACGCAGTATTTT. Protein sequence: CASSPSGTSGNTDTQYF.

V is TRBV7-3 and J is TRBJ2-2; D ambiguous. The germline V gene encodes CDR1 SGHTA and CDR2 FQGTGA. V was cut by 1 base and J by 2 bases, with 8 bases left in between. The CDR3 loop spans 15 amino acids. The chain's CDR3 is CASSLRQGNTGELFF. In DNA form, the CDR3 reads TGTGCCAGCAGCTTAAGACAAGGAAACACCGGGGAGCTGTTTTTT. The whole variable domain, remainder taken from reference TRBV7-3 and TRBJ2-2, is GAGVSQTPSNKVTEKGKYVELRCDPISGHTALYWYRQSLGQGPEFLIYFQGTGAADDSGLPNDRFFAVRPEGSVSTLKIQRTERGDSAVYLCASSLRQGNTGELFFGEGSRLTVL.

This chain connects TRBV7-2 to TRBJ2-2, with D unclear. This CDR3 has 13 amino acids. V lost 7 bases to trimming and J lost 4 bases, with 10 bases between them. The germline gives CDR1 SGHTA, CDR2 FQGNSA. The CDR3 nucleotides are TGTGCCAGCACCCCGAGGTCCACCGGGGAGCTGTTTTTT. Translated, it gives CASTPRSTGELFF.

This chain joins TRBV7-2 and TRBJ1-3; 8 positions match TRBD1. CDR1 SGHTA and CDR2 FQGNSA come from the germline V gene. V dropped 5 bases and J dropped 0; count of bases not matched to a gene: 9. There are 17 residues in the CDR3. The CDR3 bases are TGTGCCAGCAGCCCCCAAGGGACAGGCTACTCTGGAAACACCATATATTTT. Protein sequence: CASSPQGTGYSGNTIYF.

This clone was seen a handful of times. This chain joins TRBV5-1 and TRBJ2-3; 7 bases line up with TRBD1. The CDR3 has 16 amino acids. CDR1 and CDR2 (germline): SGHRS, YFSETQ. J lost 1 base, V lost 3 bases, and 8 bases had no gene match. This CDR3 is CASSSEDRVGTDTQYF. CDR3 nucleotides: TGCGCCAGCAGCTCAGAAGACAGGGTCGGCACAGATACGCAGTATTTT. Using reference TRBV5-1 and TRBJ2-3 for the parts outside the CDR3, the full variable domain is KAGVTQTPRYLIKTRGQQVTLSCSPISGHRSVSWYQQTPGQGLQFLFEYFSETQRNKGNFPGRFSGRQFSNSRSEMNVSTLELGDSALYLCASSSEDRVGTDTQYFGPGTRLTVL.

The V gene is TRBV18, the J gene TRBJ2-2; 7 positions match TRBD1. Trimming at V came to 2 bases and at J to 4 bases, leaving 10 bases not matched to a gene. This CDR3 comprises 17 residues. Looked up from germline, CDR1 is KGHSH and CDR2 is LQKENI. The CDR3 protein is CASSPRTTGSGTGELFF. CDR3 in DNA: TGTGCCAGCTCACCAAGAACGACAGGGTCTGGCACCGGGGAGCTGTTTTTT.

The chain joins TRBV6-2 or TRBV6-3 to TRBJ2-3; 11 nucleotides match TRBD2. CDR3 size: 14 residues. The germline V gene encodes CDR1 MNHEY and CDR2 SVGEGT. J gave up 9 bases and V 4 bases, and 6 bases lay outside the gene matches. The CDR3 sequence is CASSLAGGPPTQYF. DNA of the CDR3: TGTGCCAGCAGTTTAGCGGGGGGGCCTCCCACGCAGTATTTT.

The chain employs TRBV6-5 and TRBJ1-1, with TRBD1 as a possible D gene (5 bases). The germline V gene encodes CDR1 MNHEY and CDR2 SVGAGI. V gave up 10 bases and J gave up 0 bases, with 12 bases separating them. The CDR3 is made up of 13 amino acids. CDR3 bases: TGTGCCACTCAAAGGGGATTGAACACTGAAGCTTTCTTT. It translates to CATQRGLNTEAFF.

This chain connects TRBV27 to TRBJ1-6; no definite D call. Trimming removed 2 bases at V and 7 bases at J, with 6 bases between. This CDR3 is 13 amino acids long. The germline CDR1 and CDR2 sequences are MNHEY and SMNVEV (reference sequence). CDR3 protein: CASSLTENSPLHF. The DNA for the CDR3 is TGTGCCAGCAGTTTAACAGAGAATTCACCCCTCCACTTT.

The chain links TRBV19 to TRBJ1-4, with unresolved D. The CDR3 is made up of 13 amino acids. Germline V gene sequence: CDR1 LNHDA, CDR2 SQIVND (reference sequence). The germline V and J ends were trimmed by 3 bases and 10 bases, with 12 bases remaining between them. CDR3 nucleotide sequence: TGTGCCAGTAGTATCAGGATGGCACCAAAACTGTTTTTT. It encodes CASSIRMAPKLFF.

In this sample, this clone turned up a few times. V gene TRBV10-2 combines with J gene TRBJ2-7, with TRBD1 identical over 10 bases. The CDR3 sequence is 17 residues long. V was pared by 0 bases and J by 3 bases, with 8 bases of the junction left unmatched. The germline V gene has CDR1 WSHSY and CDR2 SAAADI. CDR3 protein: CASSESGTGDNYYEQYF. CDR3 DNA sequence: TGCGCCAGCAGTGAGTCGGGGACAGGGGATAACTACTACGAGCAGTACTTC.

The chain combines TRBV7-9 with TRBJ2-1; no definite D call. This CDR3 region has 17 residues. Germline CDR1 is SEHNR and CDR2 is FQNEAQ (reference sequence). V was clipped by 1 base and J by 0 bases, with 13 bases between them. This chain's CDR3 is CASSLGRPRLSYNEQFF. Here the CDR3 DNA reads TGTGCCAGCAGCTTAGGGCGGCCGAGACTCTCCTACAATGAGCAGTTCTTC.

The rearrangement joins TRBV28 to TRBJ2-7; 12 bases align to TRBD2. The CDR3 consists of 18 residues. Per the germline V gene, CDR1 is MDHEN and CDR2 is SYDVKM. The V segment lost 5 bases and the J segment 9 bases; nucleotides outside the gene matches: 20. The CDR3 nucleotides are TGTGCCAGCAGTCTAGGGGCTGTGTGGACTAGCGGGACCGTCGGGCAGTACTTC. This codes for CASSLGAVWTSGTVGQYF.

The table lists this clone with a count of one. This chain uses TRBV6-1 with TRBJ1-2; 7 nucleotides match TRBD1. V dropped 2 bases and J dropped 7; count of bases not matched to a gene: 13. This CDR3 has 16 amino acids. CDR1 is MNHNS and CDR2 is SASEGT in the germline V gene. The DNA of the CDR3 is TGTGCCAGCAGTGAAAGACAGGGACCGTTACGGGGTGGCTACACCTTC. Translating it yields CASSERQGPLRGGYTF.

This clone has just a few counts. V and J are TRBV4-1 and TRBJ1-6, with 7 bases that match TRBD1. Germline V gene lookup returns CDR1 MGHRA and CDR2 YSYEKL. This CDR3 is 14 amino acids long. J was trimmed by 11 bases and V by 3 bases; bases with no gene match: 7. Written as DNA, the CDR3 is TGCGCCAGCAGCCATCCCGGACAGGCGGCACCCCTCCACTTT. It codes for CASSHPGQAAPLHF.

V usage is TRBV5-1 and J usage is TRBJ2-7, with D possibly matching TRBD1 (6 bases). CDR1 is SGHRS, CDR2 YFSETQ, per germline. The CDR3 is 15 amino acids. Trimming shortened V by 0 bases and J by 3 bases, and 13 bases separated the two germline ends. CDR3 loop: CASSLEWDTHYEQYF. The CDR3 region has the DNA TGCGCCAGCAGCTTGGAGTGGGACACACACTACGAGCAGTACTTC.

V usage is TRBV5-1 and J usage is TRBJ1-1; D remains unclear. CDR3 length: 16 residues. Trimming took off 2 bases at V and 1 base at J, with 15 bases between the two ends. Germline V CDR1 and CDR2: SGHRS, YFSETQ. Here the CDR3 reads CASSFEPFPGNTEAFF. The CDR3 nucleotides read TGCGCCAGCAGCTTTGAACCATTCCCCGGGAACACTGAAGCTTTCTTT.

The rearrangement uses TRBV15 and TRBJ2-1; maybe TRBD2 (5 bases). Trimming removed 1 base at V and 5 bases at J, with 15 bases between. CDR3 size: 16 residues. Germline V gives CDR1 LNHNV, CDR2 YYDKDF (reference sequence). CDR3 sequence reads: CATSRGRVSVDNEQFF. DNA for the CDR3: TGTGCCACCAGCAGAGGGCGGGTGTCCGTAGACAATGAGCAGTTCTTC.

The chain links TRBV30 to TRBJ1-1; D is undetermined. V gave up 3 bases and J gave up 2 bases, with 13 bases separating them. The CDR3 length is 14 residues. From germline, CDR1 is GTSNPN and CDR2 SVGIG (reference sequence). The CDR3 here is CAWSNSGGNTEAFF. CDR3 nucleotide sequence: TGTGCCTGGAGCAATTCGGGTGGTAACACTGAAGCTTTCTTT.

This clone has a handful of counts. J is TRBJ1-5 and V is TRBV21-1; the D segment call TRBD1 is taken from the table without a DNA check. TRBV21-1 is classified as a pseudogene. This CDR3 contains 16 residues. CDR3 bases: TGTGCCAGCAGCCCACAAGACAGGGGAAGCAATCAGCCCCAGCATTTT. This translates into CASSPQDRGSNQPQHF.